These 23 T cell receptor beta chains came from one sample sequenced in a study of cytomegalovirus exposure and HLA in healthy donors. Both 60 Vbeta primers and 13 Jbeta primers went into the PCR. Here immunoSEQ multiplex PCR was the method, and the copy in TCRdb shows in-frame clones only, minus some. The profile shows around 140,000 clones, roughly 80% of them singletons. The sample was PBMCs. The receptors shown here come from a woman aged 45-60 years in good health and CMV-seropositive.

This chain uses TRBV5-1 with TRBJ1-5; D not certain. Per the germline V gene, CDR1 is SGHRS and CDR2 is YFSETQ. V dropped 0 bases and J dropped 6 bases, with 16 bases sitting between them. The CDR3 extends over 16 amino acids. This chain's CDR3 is CASSLAGPGYGQPQHF. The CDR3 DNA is TGCGCCAGCAGCTTGGCCGGCCCCGGGTACGGTCAGCCCCAGCATTTT.

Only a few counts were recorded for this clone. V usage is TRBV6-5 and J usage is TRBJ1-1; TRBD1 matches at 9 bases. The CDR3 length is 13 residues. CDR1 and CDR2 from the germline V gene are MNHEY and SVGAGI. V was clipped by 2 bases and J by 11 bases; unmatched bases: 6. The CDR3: CASSYRDRADAFF. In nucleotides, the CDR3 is TGTGCCAGCAGTTACCGGGACAGGGCAGACGCTTTCTTT.

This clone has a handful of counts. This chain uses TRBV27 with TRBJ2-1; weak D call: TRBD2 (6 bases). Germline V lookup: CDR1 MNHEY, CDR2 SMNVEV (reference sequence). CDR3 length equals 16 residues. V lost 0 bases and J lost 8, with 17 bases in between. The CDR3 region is CASSLSPGTPSDEQFF. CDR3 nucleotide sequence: TGTGCCAGCAGTTTATCCCCCGGGACTCCTTCCGATGAGCAGTTCTTC.

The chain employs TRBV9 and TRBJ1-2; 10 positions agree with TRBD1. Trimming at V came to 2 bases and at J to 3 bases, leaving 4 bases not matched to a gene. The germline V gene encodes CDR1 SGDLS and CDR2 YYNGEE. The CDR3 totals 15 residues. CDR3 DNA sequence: TGTGCCAGCAGCGTTCTGGACAGGGGGTACTATGGCTACACCTTC. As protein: CASSVLDRGYYGYTF. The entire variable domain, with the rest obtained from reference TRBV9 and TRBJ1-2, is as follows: DSGVTQTPKHLITATGQRVTLRCSPRSGDLSVYWYQQSLDQGLQFLIQYYNGEERAKGNILERFSAQQFPDLHSELNLSSLELGDSALYFCASSVLDRGYYGYTFGSGTRLTVV.

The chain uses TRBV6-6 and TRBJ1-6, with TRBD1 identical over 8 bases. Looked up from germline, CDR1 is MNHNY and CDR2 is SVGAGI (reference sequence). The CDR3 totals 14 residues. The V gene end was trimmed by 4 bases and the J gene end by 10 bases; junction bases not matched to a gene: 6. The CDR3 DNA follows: TGTGCCAGCAGTTCCCCAGGGGGCCCCTCACCCCTCCACTTT. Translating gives CASSSPGGPSPLHF.

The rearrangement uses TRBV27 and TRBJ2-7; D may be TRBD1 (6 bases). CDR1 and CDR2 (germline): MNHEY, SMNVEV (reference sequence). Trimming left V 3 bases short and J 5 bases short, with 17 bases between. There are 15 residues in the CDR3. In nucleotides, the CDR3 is TGTGCCAGCAGTTTGTTACCTCAGGGGCGCCACGAGCAGTACTTC. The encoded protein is CASSLLPQGRHEQYF.

CDR3 sequence (DNA): TGTGCCAGCAGCTTAACGAGGACAGAGCAGTTCTTC. Its translation: CASSLTRTEQFF. The chain recombines TRBV7-8 with TRBJ2-1; weak D call: TRBD1 (5 bases). The V end was cut by 2 bases, the J end by 10 bases, with 9 bases between. Germline V gives CDR1 SGHVS, CDR2 FQNEAQ. The CDR3 runs to 12 residues.

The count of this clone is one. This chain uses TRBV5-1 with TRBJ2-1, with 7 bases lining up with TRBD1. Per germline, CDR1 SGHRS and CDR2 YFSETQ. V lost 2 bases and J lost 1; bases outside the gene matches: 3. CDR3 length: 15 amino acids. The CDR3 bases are TGCGCCAGCAGCTTTCAGGGGGTTTCCTACAATGAGCAGTTCTTC. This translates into CASSFQGVSYNEQFF.

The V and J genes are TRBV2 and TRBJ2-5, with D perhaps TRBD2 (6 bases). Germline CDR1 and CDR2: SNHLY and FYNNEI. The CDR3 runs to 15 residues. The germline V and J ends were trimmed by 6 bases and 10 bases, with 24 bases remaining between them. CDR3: CASSAGTSTAGGQYF. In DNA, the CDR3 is TGTGCCAGCAGCGCCGGGACTTCCACGGCAGGTGGCCAGTACTTC.

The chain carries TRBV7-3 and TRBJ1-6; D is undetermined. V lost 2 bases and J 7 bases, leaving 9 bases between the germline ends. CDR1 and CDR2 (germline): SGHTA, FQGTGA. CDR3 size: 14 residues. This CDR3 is CASSLSLVNSPLHF. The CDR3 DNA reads TGTGCCAGCAGCTTATCCCTCGTGAATTCACCCCTCCACTTT.

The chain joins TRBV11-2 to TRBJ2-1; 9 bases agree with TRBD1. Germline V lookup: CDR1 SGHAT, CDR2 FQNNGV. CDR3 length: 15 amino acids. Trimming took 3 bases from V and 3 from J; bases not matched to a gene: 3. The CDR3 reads CASSFPGQGYNEQFF. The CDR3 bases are TGTGCCAGCAGCTTTCCGGGACAGGGCTACAATGAGCAGTTCTTC.

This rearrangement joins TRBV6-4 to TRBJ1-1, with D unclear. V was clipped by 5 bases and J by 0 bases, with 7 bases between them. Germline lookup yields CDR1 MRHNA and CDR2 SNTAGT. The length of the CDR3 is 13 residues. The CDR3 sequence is CASSTQVNTEAFF. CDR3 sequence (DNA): TGTGCCAGCAGTACTCAGGTGAACACTGAAGCTTTCTTT.

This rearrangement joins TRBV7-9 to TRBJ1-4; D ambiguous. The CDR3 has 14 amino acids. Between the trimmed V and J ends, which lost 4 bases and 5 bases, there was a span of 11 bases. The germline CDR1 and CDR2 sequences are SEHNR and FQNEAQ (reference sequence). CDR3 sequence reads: CASSYRFQNEKLFF. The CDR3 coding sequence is TGTGCCAGCAGCTACAGATTTCAAAATGAAAAACTGTTTTTT.

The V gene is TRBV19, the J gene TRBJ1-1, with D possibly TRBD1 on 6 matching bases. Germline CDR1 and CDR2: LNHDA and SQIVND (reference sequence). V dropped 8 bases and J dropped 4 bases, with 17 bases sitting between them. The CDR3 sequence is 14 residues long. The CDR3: CASERGLEATEAFF. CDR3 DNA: TGTGCCAGTGAGCGGGGGCTGGAGGCCACTGAAGCTTTCTTT.

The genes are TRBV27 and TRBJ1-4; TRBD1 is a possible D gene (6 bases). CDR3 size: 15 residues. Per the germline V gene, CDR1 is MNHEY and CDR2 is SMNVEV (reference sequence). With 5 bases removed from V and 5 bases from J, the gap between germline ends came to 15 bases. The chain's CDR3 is CASSEQGWGNEKLFF. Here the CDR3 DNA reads TGTGCCAGCAGTGAACAGGGATGGGGGAATGAAAAACTGTTTTTT.

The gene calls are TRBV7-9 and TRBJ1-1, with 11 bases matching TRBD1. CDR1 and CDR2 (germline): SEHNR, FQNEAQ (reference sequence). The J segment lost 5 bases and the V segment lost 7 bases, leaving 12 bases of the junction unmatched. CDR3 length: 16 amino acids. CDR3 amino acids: CASTRTGGALSTEAFF. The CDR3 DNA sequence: TGTGCCAGCACAAGGACAGGGGGCGCTCTCAGTACTGAAGCTTTCTTT.

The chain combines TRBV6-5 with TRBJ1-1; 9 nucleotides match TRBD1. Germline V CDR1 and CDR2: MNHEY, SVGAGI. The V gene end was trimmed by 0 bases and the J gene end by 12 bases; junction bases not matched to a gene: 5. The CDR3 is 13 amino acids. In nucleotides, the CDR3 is TGTGCCAGCAGTTACTCCGGGACAGGGCTGACTTTCTTT. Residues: CASSYSGTGLTFF.

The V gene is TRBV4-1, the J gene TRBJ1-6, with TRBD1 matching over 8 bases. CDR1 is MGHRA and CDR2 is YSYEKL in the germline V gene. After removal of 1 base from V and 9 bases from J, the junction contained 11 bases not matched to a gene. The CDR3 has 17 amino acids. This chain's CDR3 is CASSQGGSRGRGSPLHF. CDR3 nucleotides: TGCGCCAGCAGCCAAGGGGGCTCCAGGGGGCGCGGTTCACCCCTCCACTTT.

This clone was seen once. DNA for the CDR3: TGTGCCAGTACAAGGACAGGGGGCTTGGGGTACAATGAGCAGTTCTTC. It specifies CASTRTGGLGYNEQFF. This sequence joins TRBV19 and TRBJ2-1; TRBD1 agrees at 11 bases. V was pared by 7 bases and J by 4 bases, with 9 bases of the junction left unmatched. CDR1 and CDR2 from the germline V gene are LNHDA and SQIVND (reference sequence). The length of the CDR3 is 16 residues.

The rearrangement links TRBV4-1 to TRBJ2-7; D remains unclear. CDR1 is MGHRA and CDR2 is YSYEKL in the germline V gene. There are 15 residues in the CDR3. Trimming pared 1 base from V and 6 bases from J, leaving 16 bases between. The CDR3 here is CASSQVVRSPREQYF. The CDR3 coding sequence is TGCGCCAGCAGCCAAGTGGTGAGGTCTCCTCGCGAGCAGTACTTC.

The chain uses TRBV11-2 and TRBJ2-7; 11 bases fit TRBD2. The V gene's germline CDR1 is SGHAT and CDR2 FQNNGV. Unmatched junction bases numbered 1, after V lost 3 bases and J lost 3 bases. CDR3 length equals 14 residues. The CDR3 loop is CASSFGTSGYEQYF. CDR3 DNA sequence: TGTGCCAGCAGCTTCGGGACTAGCGGCTACGAGCAGTACTTC.

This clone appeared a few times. The CDR3 region is CASSFRWTGGIYEQFF. The CDR3 region has the DNA TGTGCCAGCAGCTTCAGGTGGACAGGGGGCATCTATGAGCAGTTCTTC. This rearrangement joins TRBV7-2 to TRBJ2-1; 11 bases agree with TRBD1. The germline gives CDR1 SGHTA, CDR2 FQGNSA. The CDR3 runs 16 residues. V shed 3 bases, J shed 8 bases, and the junction held 9 bases outside the gene matches.

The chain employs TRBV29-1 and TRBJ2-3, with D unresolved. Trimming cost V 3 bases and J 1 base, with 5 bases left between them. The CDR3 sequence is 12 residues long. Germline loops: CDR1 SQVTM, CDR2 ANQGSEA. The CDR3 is CSVDQGTDTQYF. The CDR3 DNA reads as TGCAGCGTTGACCAGGGCACAGATACGCAGTATTTT.